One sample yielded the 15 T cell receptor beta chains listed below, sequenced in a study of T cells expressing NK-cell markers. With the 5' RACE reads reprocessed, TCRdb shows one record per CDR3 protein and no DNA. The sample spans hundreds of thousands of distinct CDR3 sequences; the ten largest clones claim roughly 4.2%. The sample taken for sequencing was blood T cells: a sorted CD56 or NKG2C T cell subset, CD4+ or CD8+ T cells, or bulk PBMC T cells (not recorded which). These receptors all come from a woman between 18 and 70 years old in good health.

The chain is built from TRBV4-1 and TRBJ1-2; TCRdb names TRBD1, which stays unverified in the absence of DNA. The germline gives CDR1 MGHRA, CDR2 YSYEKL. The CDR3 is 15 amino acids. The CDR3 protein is CASSQLSGDFYGYTF.

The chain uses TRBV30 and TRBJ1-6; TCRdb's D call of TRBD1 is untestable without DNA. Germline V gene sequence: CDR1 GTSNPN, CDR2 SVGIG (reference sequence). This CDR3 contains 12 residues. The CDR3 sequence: CAWTGGDSPLHF.

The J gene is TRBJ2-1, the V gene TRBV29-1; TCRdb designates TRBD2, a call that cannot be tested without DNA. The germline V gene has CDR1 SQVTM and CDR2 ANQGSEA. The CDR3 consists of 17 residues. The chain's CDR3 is CSVNLRPGTSGDNEQFF.

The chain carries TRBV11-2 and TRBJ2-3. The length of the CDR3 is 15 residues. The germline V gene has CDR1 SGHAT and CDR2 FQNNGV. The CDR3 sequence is CASSLEGAYTDTQYF.

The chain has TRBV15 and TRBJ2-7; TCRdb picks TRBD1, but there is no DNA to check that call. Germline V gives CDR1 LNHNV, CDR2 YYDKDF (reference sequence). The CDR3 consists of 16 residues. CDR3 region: CATSRDRRGPIYEQYF. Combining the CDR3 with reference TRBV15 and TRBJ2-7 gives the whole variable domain DAMVIQNPRYQVTQFGKPVTLSCSQTLNHNVMYWYQQKSSQAPKLLFHYYDKDFNNEADTPDNFQSRRPNTSFCFLDIRSPGLGDTAMYLCATSRDRRGPIYEQYFGPGTRLTVT.

This CDR3 is CASSQGLGGYGYTF. The V call is TRBV3-1, the J call TRBJ1-2; TCRdb's assignment of TRBD1 cannot be checked, as there is no DNA. Looked up from germline, CDR1 is LGHDT and CDR2 is YNNKEL (reference sequence). The CDR3 extends over 14 amino acids.

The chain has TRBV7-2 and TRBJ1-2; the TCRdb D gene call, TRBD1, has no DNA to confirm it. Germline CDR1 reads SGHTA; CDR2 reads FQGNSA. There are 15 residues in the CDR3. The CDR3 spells CASSSRDRGLYGYTF.

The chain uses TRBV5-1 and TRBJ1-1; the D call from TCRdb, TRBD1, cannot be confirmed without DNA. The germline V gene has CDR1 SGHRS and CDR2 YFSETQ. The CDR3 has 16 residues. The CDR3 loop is CASSVSPTVPNAEAFF.

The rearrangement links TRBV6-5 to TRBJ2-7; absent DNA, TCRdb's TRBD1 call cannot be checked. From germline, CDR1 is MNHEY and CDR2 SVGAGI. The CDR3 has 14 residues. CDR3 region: CASSLLTGNYEQYF.

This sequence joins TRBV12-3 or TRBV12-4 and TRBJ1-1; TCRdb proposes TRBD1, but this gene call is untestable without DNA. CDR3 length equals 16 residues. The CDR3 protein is CASRRKPGRGNTEAFF.

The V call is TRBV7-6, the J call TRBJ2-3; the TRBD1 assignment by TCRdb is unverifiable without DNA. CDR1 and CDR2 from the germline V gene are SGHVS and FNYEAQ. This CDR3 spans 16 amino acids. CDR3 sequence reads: CASSLGARGGTDTQYF.

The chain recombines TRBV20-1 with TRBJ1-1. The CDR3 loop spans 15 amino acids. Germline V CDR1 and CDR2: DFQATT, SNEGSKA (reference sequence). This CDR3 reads CSARGFEGTNTEAFF.

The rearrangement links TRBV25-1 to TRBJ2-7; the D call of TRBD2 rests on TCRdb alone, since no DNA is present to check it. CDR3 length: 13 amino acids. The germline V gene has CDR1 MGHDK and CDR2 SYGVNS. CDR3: CAIAPLGGSEQYF.

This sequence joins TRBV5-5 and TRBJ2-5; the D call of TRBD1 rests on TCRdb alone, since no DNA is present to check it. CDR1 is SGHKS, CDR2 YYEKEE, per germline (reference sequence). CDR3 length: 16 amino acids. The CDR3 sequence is CASSFHLTGPQETQYF.

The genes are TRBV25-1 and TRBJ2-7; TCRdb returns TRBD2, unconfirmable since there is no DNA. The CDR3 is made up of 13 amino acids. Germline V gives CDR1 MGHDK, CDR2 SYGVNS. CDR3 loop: CASSDPAREEQYF.